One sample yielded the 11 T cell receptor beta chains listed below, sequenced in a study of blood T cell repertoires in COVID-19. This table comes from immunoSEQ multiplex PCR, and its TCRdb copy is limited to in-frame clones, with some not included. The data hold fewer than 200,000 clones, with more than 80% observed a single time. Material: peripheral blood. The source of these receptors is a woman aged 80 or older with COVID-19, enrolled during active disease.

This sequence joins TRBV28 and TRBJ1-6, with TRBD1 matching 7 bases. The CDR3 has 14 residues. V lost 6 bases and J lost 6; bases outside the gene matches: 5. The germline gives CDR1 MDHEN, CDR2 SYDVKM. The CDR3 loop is CASRHGTVNSPLHF. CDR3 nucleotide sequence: TGTGCCAGCAGGCATGGGACAGTTAATTCACCCCTCCACTTT.

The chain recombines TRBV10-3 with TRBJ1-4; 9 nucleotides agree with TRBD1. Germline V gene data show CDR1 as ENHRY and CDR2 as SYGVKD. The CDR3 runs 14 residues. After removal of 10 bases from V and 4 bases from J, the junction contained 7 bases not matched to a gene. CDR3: CATRTGASNEKLFF. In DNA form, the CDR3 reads TGTGCCACAAGGACAGGGGCGAGTAATGAAAAACTGTTTTTT.

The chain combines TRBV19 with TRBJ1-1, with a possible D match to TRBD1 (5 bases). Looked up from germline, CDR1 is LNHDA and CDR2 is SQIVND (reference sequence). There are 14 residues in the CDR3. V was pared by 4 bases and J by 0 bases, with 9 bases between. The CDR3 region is CASSNPGLNTEAFF. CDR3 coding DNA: TGTGCCAGTAGTAACCCAGGGCTGAACACTGAAGCTTTCTTT.

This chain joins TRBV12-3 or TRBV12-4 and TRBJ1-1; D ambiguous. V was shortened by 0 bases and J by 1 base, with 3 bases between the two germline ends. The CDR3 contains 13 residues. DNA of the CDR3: TGTGCCAGCAGTTTAGCGGCGAACACTGAAGCTTTCTTT. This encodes CASSLAANTEAFF.

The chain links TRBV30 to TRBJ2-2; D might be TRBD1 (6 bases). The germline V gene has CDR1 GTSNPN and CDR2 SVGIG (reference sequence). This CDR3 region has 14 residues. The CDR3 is CATARQVNTGELFF. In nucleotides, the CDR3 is TGTGCTACGGCTCGACAGGTTAACACCGGGGAGCTGTTTTTT.

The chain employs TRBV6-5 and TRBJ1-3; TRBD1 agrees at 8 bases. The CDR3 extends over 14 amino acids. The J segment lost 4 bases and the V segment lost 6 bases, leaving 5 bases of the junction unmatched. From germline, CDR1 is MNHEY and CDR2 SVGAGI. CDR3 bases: TGTGCCAGCAGAGTGACAGGGGAAGGAAACACCATATATTTT. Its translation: CASRVTGEGNTIYF.

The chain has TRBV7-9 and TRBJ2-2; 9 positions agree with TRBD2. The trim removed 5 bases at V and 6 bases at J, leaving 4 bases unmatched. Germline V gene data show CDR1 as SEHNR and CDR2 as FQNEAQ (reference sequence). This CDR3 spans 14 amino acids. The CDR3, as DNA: TGTGCCAGCAGCATCAGCGGGGGGCCCGGGGAGCTGTTTTTT. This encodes CASSISGGPGELFF.

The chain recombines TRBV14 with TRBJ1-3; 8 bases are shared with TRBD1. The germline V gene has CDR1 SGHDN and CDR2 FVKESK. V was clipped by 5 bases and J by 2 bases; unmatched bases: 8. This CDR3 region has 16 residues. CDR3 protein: CASSYRDRSAGNTIYF. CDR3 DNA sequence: TGTGCCAGCAGCTACCGGGACAGGTCTGCTGGAAACACCATATATTTT.

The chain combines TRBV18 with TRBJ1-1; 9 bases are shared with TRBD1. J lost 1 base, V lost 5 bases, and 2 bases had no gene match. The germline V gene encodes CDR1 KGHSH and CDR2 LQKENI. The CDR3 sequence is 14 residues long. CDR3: CASSWGQGNTEAFF. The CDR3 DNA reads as TGTGCCAGCTCATGGGGACAGGGGAACACTGAAGCTTTCTTT.

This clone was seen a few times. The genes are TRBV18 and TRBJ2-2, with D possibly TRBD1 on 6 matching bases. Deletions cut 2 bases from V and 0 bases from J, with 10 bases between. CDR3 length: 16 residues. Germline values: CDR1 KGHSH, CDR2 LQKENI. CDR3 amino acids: CASSPAQGPNTGELFF. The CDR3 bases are TGTGCCAGCTCACCAGCCCAGGGGCCGAACACCGGGGAGCTGTTTTTT.

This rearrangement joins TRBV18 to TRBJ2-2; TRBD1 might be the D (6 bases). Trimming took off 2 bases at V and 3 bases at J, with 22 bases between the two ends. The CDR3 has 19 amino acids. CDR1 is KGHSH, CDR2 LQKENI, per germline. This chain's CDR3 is CASSPYAGGGTSDTGELFF. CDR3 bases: TGTGCCAGCTCACCATATGCAGGTGGGGGCACGTCGGACACCGGGGAGCTGTTTTTT.